The T cell receptor (beta chain) described here comes from a study of cytomegalovirus exposure and HLA in healthy donors. This clone has only a few counts. Separate from the roughly 710-subject first cohort, the roughly 120-subject validation cohort was the one that the donors belonged to. Assay used: immunoSEQ multiplex PCR; TCRdb lists only in-frame clones, some missing. The table includes about 240,000 clones, approximately 83% detected once. Germline V gene data show CDR1 as SNHLY and CDR2 as FYNNEI. The CDR3 is made up of 12 amino acids. Trimming shortened V by 5 bases and J by 8 bases, and 12 bases separated the two germline ends.

The chain has TRBV2 and TRBJ1-1; tentatively, D is TRBD1 (5 bases). This clonotype was sampled from a woman younger than 45 in good health and CMV-seropositive. What was sequenced was PBMCs. CDR3 sequence (DNA): TGTGCCAGCAGTATAAGAGACAGCGAAGCTTTCTTT. Translating it yields CASSIRDSEAFF.